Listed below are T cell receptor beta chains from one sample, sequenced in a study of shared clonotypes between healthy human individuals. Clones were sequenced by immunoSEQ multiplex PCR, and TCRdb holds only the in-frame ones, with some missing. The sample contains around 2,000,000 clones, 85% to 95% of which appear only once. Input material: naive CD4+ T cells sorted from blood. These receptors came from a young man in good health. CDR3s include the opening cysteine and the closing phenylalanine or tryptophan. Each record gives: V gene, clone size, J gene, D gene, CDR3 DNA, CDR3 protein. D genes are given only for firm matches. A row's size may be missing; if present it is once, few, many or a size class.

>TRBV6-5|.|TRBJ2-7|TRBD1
TGTGCCAGCAGCTATCGACAGGGCTACGAGCAGTACTTC
CASSYRQGYEQYF
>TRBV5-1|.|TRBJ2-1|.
TGCGCCAGCAGCCGCGGGGAGCACTACAATGAGCAGTTCTTC
CASSRGEHYNEQFF
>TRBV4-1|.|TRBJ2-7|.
TGCGCCAGCAGCCAAGGGACAGACTACGAGCAGTACTTC
CASSQGTDYEQYF
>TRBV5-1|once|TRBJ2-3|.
TGCGCCAGCAGCTCAAGACAAGATAGCACAGATACGCAGTATTTT
CASSSRQDSTDTQYF
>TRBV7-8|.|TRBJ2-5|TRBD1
TGTGCCAGCAGCCCTCGACAGGGGGCGTCGAAGACCCAGTACTTC
CASSPRQGASKTQYF
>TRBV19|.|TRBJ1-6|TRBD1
TGTGCCAGTAGTCCGGTGGGGACAGGGTCAAATTCACCCCTCCACTTT
CASSPVGTGSNSPLHF
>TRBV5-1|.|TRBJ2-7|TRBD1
TGCGCCAGCAGGGGGACAGGGGTTTCCTACGAGCAGTACTTC
CASRGTGVSYEQYF
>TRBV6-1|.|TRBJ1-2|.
TGTGCCTCCCGGACCAGGGCCACGCGGGAGGGCTACACCTTC
CASRTRATREGYTF
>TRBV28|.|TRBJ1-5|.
TGTGCCAGCAGTGCCCCTACAGGCAAGGGCAATCAGCCCCAGCATTTT
CASSAPTGKGNQPQHF
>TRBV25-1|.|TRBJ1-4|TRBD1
TGTGCCAGCAGCGGACAGGGGGCTGGTAATGAAAAACTGTTTTTT
CASSGQGAGNEKLFF
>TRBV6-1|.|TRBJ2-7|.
TGTGCCAGCAGCGCTAGACAGGCCTACGAGCAGTACTTC
CASSARQAYEQYF
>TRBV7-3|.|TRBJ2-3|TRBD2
TGTGCCAGCAGCTTGGTCTCTTTACTAGCGGGGGCGCACGATACGCAGTATTTT
CASSLVSLLAGAHDTQYF
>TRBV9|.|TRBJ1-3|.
TGTGCCAGCAGCGTATCGGGTCGCACGGACACCATATATTTT
CASSVSGRTDTIYF
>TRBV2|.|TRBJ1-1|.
TGTGCCAGCCGGGATTTGACTGAAGCTTTCTTT
CASRDLTEAFF
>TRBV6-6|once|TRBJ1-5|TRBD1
TGTGCCAGCAGTTCCGGGACAGGGAATAGCAATCAGCCCCAGCATTTT
CASSSGTGNSNQPQHF
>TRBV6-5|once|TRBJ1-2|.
TGTGCCAGCAGAGGCGGACCTGGGGGCTACACCTTC
CASRGGPGGYTF
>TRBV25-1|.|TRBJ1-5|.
TGTGCCAGCAGTTGGACGGGAAAGGAGCCCCAGCATTTT
CASSWTGKEPQHF
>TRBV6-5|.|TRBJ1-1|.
TGTGCCAGCAGTTATTACTGGAGCACTGAAGCTTTCTTT
CASSYYWSTEAFF
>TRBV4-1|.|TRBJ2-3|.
TGCGCCAGCAGCCATCCCGACGGGTTCACAGATACGCAGTATTTT
CASSHPDGFTDTQYF
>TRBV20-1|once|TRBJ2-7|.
TGCAGTGCTAGAGAGGACGAGCAGTACTTC
CSAREDEQYF
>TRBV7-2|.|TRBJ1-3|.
TGTGCCAGCAGCCCACCTGCACGGAACACCATATATTTT
CASSPPARNTIYF
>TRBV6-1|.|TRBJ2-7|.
TGTGCCAGCAGGGCCAGCTTACCCTACGAGCAGTACTTC
CASRASLPYEQYF
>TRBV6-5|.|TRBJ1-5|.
TGTGCCAGCAGTCGAAAACAGGGATCGGGTCAGCCCCAGCATTTT
CASSRKQGSGQPQHF
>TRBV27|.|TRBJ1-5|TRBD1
TGTGCCAGCAGCAGAGGGGGCGCGGGGCCCAGACAGCCCCAGCATTTT
CASSRGGAGPRQPQHF
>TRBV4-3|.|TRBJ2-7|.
TGCGCCAGCAGCCAAGATCTACAGGGGGCAGGGACTAGTAGGTTC
CASSQDLQGAGTSRF
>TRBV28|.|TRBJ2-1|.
TGTGCCAGCAGTTTAACTAGCTGGTCCGAGCAGTTCTTC
CASSLTSWSEQFF
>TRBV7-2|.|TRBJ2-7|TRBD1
TGTGCCAGCAGCCAGGGGACAGCCTTCTCCTACGAGCAGTACTTC
CASSQGTAFSYEQYF
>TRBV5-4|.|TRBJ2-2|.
TGTGCCAGCAGCGTAGGCCTCGGGGAGCTGTTTTTT
CASSVGLGELFF
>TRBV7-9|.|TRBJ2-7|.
TGTGCCAGCAGCTCCCCACGGGGGGAGCAGTACTTC
CASSSPRGEQYF
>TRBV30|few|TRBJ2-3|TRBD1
TGTGCCTGGAGTAGAGGACAGGGGGACACAGATACGCAGTATTTT
CAWSRGQGDTDTQYF
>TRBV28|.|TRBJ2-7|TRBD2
TGTGCCAGCAGCTCACTAGCGGGGGGGACGGGCGAGCAGTACTTC
CASSSLAGGTGEQYF
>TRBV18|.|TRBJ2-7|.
TGTGCCAGCTCACCTAATACAGGGACCGTCTCCTACGAGCAGTACTTC
CASSPNTGTVSYEQYF
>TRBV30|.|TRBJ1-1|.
TGTGCCTGGAGTTATGGGGTGAAGAACACTGAAGCTTTCTTT
CAWSYGVKNTEAFF
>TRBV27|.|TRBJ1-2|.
TGTGCCAGCAGTTTAAAGGCAGGGATGGATAACTATGGCTACACCTTC
CASSLKAGMDNYGYTF
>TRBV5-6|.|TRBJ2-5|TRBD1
TGTGCCAGCAGCCGACAGGGCTTACAAGAGACCCAGTACTTC
CASSRQGLQETQYF
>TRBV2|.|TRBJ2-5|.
TGTGCCAGCACGGGGGACGGACAAGAGACCCAGTACTTC
CASTGDGQETQYF
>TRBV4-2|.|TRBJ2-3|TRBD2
TGTGCCAGCAGCCAAGCGGGTGGCGCGGGGGGAGGGCAGTATTTT
CASSQAGGAGGGQYF
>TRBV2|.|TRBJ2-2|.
TGTGCCATCAGGGGAGGGCAAAGGGCCGGGGAGCTGTTTTTT
CAIRGGQRAGELFF
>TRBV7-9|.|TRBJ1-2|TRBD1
TGTGCCAGCAGCCTTGGGGACAGGGGGCTTGGCTACACCTTC
CASSLGDRGLGYTF
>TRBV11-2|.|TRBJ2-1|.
TGTGCCAGCGGCACGAACGAGGCCCGAGAGCAGTTCTTC
CASGTNEAREQFF
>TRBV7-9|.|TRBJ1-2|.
TGTGCCAGCAGCGTTACAGGGAACTATGGCTACACCTTC
CASSVTGNYGYTF
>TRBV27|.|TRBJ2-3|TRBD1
TGTGCCAGCAGTTTAGACAGGGACCCCTCGCCGGATACGCAGTATTTT
CASSLDRDPSPDTQYF
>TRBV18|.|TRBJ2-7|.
TGTGCCAGCTCACCACAGAGAGACTCCTACGAGCAGTACTTC
CASSPQRDSYEQYF
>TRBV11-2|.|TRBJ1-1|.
TGTGCCAGCAGCCCTAGTGAGCTGACTGAAGCTTTCTTT
CASSPSELTEAFF
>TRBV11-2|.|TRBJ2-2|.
TGTGCCAGCTACGGAATGGAGGACACCGGGGAGCTGTTTTTT
CASYGMEDTGELFF
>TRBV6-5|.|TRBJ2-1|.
TGTGCCAGCAGCCCCGGAGGGAATGAGCAGTTCTTC
CASSPGGNEQFF
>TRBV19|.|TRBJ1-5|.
TGTGCCAGTAGTATATGGGGTATTGGCAATCAGCCCCAGCATTTT
CASSIWGIGNQPQHF
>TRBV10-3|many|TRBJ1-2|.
TGTGCCTCGCAGGGTGACGGCTACACCTTC
CASQGDGYTF
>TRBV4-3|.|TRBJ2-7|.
TGCGCCAGCAGCTTCACCGGGACCGACAACTACGAGCAGTACTTC
CASSFTGTDNYEQYF
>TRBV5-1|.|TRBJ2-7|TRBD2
TGCGCCAGCAGCCTGGGCGGGGGATCTTACGAGCAGTACTTC
CASSLGGGSYEQYF
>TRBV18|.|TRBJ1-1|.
TGTGCCAGCTCCCCCGGGGGGGTTCAGAAGCTAGCTTTCTTT
CASSPGGVQKLAFF
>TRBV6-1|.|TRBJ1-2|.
TGTGCCAGCAGCGTATACAGTAACTATGGCTACACCTTC
CASSVYSNYGYTF
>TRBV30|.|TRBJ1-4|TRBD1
TGTGCCTGGAGTGTAGGAGGACAGGGGGCGACTAATGAAAAACTGTTTTTT
CAWSVGGQGATNEKLFF
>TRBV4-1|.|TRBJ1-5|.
TGCGCCAGCAGCGATGGACTTATCGGACCCCAGCATTTT
CASSDGLIGPQHF
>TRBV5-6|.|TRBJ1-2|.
TGTGCCAGCAGTGAACAGAGTGACTATGGCTACACCTTC
CASSEQSDYGYTF
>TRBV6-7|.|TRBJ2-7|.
TGTGCCAGCAGTTACTCGGCAGGGGTTGACGAGCAGTACTTC
CASSYSAGVDEQYF
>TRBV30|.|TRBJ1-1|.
TGTGCCTGGAGTGTTCGAGGGAACACTGAAGCTTTCTTT
CAWSVRGNTEAFF
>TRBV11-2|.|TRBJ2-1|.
TGTGCCAGCAGCTTGGTCATAGCGTCGAATGAGCAGTTCTTC
CASSLVIASNEQFF
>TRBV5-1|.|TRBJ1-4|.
TGCGCCAGCAGCTTGGGGCAGGGTAGTGAAAAACTGTTTTTT
CASSLGQGSEKLFF